A single sample gave rise to the 27 T cell receptor beta chains below, sequenced in a study of cytomegalovirus exposure and HLA in healthy donors. PCR involved 60 Vbeta and 13 Jbeta primers. Produced via immunoSEQ multiplex PCR; TCRdb's table is partial and in-frame only. The sample spans some 120,000 clones; the ten largest clones claim 6.8%. Sequenced sample: PBMCs. The receptor set was obtained from a man in his forties or fifties in good health and CMV-seropositive.

The chain joins TRBV7-9 to TRBJ1-1, with D maybe TRBD1 (6 bases). The CDR3 spans 14 residues. With 3 bases removed from V and 11 bases from J, the gap between germline ends came to 19 bases. Germline CDR1 is SEHNR and CDR2 is FQNEAQ (reference sequence). The CDR3 DNA sequence: TGTGCCAGCAGCTTTCAAGGGGGAGCACTCCAGGCTTTCTTT. Amino acid sequence: CASSFQGGALQAFF. The full variable domain, rest sourced from reference TRBV7-9 and TRBJ1-1, is DTGVSQNPRHKITKRGQNVTFRCDPISEHNRLYWYRQTLGQGPEFLTYFQNEAQLEKSRLLSDRFSAERPKGSFSTLEIQRTEQGDSAMYLCASSFQGGALQAFFGQGTRLTVV.

This CDR3 reads CASRLVLVADNEQYF. CDR3 nucleotide sequence: TGTGCAAGTCGCTTAGTGTTGGTGGCAGATAACGAGCAGTACTTC. The gene calls are TRBV12-2 and TRBJ2-7; TRBD1, the table's D call, was not compared with the DNA. TRBV12-2 is shown as a pseudogene. The CDR3 spans 15 residues.

The rearrangement joins TRBV18 to TRBJ2-7; 10 bases map to TRBD1. CDR3 length: 14 amino acids. Germline V gene lookup returns CDR1 KGHSH and CDR2 LQKENI. Unmatched junction bases numbered 7, after V lost 5 bases and J lost 6 bases. CDR3 sequence (DNA): TGTGCCAGCTCAGCCGGGACAGGGGTCTCCGAGCAGTACTTC. This codes for CASSAGTGVSEQYF. Full variable domain (remainder filled in from reference TRBV18 and TRBJ2-7): NAGVMQNPRHLVRRRGQEARLRCSPMKGHSHVYWYRQLPEEGLKFMVYLQKENIIDESGMPKERFSAEFPKEGPSILRIQQVVRGDSAAYFCASSAGTGVSEQYFGPGTRLTVT.

The chain links TRBV29-1 to TRBJ2-2, with 9 nucleotides matching TRBD1. The trim removed 4 bases at V and 10 bases at J, leaving 13 bases unmatched. The V gene's germline CDR1 is SQVTM and CDR2 ANQGSEA. The CDR3 contains 15 residues. Here the CDR3 DNA reads TGCAGCGTTGGAACCAGGGACAGGGAGAAGGAGGAGCTGTTTTTT. Encoded protein: CSVGTRDREKEELFF.

The chain uses TRBV6-5 and TRBJ2-7; 8 bases are a match to TRBD1. This CDR3 is 15 amino acids long. V shed 4 bases and J 7 bases; nucleotides not matched to a gene: 12. CDR1 MNHEY and CDR2 SVGAGI come from the germline V gene. CDR3 region: CASSFHRQQGEEQYF. The CDR3 nucleotides read TGTGCCAGCAGTTTCCACCGCCAACAGGGGGAAGAGCAGTACTTC.

This sequence joins TRBV4-2 and TRBJ2-1, with TRBD2 matching over 10 bases. This CDR3 is 15 amino acids long. Trimming at V came to 0 bases and at J to 7 bases, leaving 3 bases not matched to a gene. Germline CDR1 is LGHNA and CDR2 is YNFKEQ. CDR3 in amino acids: CASSQEPLAGNEQFF. DNA for the CDR3: TGTGCCAGCAGCCAAGAACCACTAGCGGGGAATGAGCAGTTCTTC.

The chain joins TRBV6-1 to TRBJ2-2; 8 nucleotides agree with TRBD1. After removal of 2 bases from V and 4 bases from J, the junction contained 9 bases not matched to a gene. The CDR3 is 17 amino acids. Germline CDR1 and CDR2: MNHNS and SASEGT. CDR3 DNA: TGTGCCAGCAGTGAACGTCCACCGGGACAGGCCACCGGGGAGCTGTTTTTT. Translated: CASSERPPGQATGELFF.

The chain has TRBV6-1 and TRBJ1-2; D remains ambiguous. Germline lookup yields CDR1 MNHNS and CDR2 SASEGT. Trimming took off 2 bases at V and 8 bases at J, with 18 bases between the two ends. The CDR3 sequence is 15 residues long. CDR3 in amino acids: CASSELGRRTKGYTF. In nucleotides, the CDR3 is TGTGCCAGCAGTGAACTTGGGAGACGAACGAAAGGCTACACCTTC.

This sequence joins TRBV5-1 and TRBJ2-2, with 7 bases aligning to TRBD2. The CDR3 contains 15 residues. Germline CDR1 is SGHRS and CDR2 is YFSETQ. With 3 bases clipped from V and 4 bases from J, the junction kept 6 bases outside the gene matches. The CDR3 spells CASSSTSQPTGELFF. The DNA for the CDR3 is TGCGCCAGCAGCTCGACTAGCCAGCCCACCGGGGAGCTGTTTTTT. The full variable domain, with the rest looked up from reference TRBV5-1 and TRBJ2-2, is KAGVTQTPRYLIKTRGQQVTLSCSPISGHRSVSWYQQTPGQGLQFLFEYFSETQRNKGNFPGRFSGRQFSNSRSEMNVSTLELGDSALYLCASSSTSQPTGELFFGEGSRLTVL.

The gene calls are TRBV7-8 and TRBJ2-1; 10 nucleotides agree with TRBD2. This CDR3 is built from 15 residues. Germline trimming cut 3 bases from V and 4 bases from J; bases unmatched to any gene: 3. In germline, CDR1 is SGHVS, CDR2 FQNEAQ. Here the CDR3 DNA reads TGTGCCAGCAGCTTTACTAGCGGGATGTACAATGAGCAGTTCTTC. Translation: CASSFTSGMYNEQFF.

V is TRBV28 and J is TRBJ1-3, with 7 bases that match TRBD1. This CDR3 is 14 amino acids long. Germline assignment: CDR1 MDHEN and CDR2 SYDVKM. J was trimmed by 2 bases and V by 6 bases; bases with no gene match: 4. The CDR3 region is CASRITGAGNTIYF. CDR3 DNA sequence: TGTGCCAGCAGGATAACAGGGGCTGGAAACACCATATATTTT.

This chain uses TRBV28 with TRBJ2-7; a weak D match, TRBD2 (6 bases). Trimming shortened V by 9 bases and J by 2 bases, and 29 bases separated the two germline ends. Looked up from germline, CDR1 is MDHEN and CDR2 is SYDVKM. CDR3 length: 18 amino acids. CDR3 protein: CASRRPLPPGLPTYEQYF. CDR3 bases: TGTGCCAGTAGACGACCGCTTCCTCCGGGACTTCCCACCTACGAGCAGTACTTC.

The rearrangement links TRBV29-1 to TRBJ2-1; D unclear. Between the trimmed V and J ends, which lost 3 bases and 0 bases, there was a span of 15 bases. Germline assignment: CDR1 SQVTM and CDR2 ANQGSEA. This CDR3 is 16 amino acids long. This CDR3 is CSVDPAEASSYNEQFF. The CDR3 coding sequence is TGCAGCGTTGATCCCGCAGAGGCAAGCTCCTACAATGAGCAGTTCTTC.

The chain couples TRBV18 to TRBJ2-5; a possible D gene is TRBD1 (6 bases). The tail of the sequence fits TRBJ2-7 better, so the J call may be wrong. Looked up from germline, CDR1 is KGHSH and CDR2 is LQKENI. The CDR3 spans 14 residues. The DNA for the CDR3 is TGTGCCAGCTCACTAAGACAGGCGCCCTACGAGCAGTACTTC. The encoded protein is CASSLRQAPYEQYF.

The chain joins TRBV28 to TRBJ2-7; D possibly corresponds to TRBD1 (6 bases). V shed 3 bases and J shed 6 bases, with 18 bases lying between them. CDR3 size: 15 residues. Germline lookup yields CDR1 MDHEN and CDR2 SYDVKM. CDR3 sequence: CASSLVGRGTSEQYF. The CDR3 bases are TGTGCCAGCAGTTTGGTTGGCAGGGGAACAAGCGAGCAGTACTTC.

The gene calls are TRBV5-1 and TRBJ2-7; TRBD1 aligns across 10 bases. The V segment lost 3 bases and the J segment 5 bases; nucleotides outside the gene matches: 8. CDR3 length equals 15 residues. Germline assignment: CDR1 SGHRS and CDR2 YFSETQ. CDR3 nucleotide sequence: TGCGCCAGCAGCTCCACCGGGACAGGGGTAAACGAGCAGTACTTC. The encoded protein is CASSSTGTGVNEQYF.

V is TRBV9 and J is TRBJ2-5; the match to TRBD2 covers 8 bases. J lost 5 bases, V lost 4 bases, and 13 bases had no gene match. The CDR3 consists of 16 residues. Germline lookup yields CDR1 SGDLS and CDR2 YYNGEE. CDR3 protein: CASSLGSSGKYETQYF. Written as DNA, the CDR3 is TGTGCCAGCAGCCTTGGTAGTAGCGGGAAATATGAGACCCAGTACTTC.

Of note for this clone: One end of the junction does not line up with germline, which may come from a read error. The chain carries TRBV7-7 and TRBJ2-7, with 7 bases lining up with TRBD1. Looked up from germline, CDR1 is SSHAT and CDR2 is FNYEAQ (reference sequence). CDR3 length: 15 amino acids. The CDR3 sequence: CASSLGQGETYEQYF. Here the CDR3 DNA reads TGTGCTAGCAGCTTAGGGCAGGGGGAAACCTACGAGCAGTACTTC.

The V call is TRBV27, the J call TRBJ1-2; D perhaps matches TRBD1 (6 bases). The ends were cut back, 4 bases at V and 7 bases at J, with 13 bases in the middle. The CDR3 covers 13 residues. Germline V lookup: CDR1 MNHEY, CDR2 SMNVEV (reference sequence). Written as DNA, the CDR3 is TGTGCCAGCAGTTACCGGGACACGTCTGGCTACACCTTC. Translated, it gives CASSYRDTSGYTF.

This chain joins TRBV18 and TRBJ1-4; 8 bases match TRBD1. CDR1 is KGHSH, CDR2 LQKENI, per germline. Germline trimming cut 5 bases from V and 8 bases from J; bases unmatched to any gene: 7. This CDR3 has 14 amino acids. As DNA, the CDR3 is TGTGCCAGCTCATTCGACAGGGGCGGCGAAAAACTGTTTTTT. It translates to CASSFDRGGEKLFF.

The rearrangement links TRBV28 to TRBJ1-3; unclear D gene. The CDR3 has 15 residues. The germline V and J ends were trimmed by 5 bases and 0 bases, with 11 bases remaining between them. CDR1 and CDR2 (germline): MDHEN, SYDVKM. The CDR3: CASSITQNSGNTIYF. The CDR3 DNA follows: TGTGCCAGCAGTATCACGCAGAACTCTGGAAACACCATATATTTT.

This chain connects TRBV28 to TRBJ1-3; 7 bases are shared with TRBD1. V shed 2 bases and J 0 bases; nucleotides not matched to a gene: 7. Germline V gene sequence: CDR1 MDHEN, CDR2 SYDVKM. CDR3 length equals 17 residues. The CDR3 spells CASSLIGTASSGNTIYF. The CDR3 DNA reads TGTGCCAGCAGTTTAATCGGGACAGCGAGCTCTGGAAACACCATATATTTT.

The chain recombines TRBV13 with TRBJ1-1; D is perhaps TRBD1 (5 bases). Per germline, CDR1 PRHDT and CDR2 FYEKMQ (reference sequence). The ends were cut back, 1 base at V and 4 bases at J, with 13 bases in the middle. The CDR3 loop spans 15 amino acids. Here the CDR3 DNA reads TGTGCCAGCAGCTTAGCTGGCCGGGGGACCACTGAAGCTTTCTTT. It encodes CASSLAGRGTTEAFF.

The genes are TRBV7-6 and TRBJ2-7; 10 nucleotides agree with TRBD2. The CDR3 spans 15 residues. Germline V CDR1 and CDR2: SGHVS, FNYEAQ. With V trimmed by 3 bases and J by 4 bases, 6 bases remained unmatched. For the CDR3, the DNA is TGTGCCAGCAGCTTTGGCTCGGGACTAGCGTACGAGCAGTACTTC. This sequence encodes CASSFGSGLAYEQYF.

This chain links TRBV7-8 with TRBJ2-2, with TRBD1 identical over 9 bases. Germline V gene lookup returns CDR1 SGHVS and CDR2 FQNEAQ. V trimming: 1 base; J trimming: 4 bases; junction bases outside the gene matches: 7. The CDR3 runs to 17 residues. The CDR3, as DNA: TGTGCCAGCAGCTTAGTGGGACAGGGTGGGGGCACCGGGGAGCTGTTTTTT. Its protein is CASSLVGQGGGTGELFF.

The chain uses TRBV28 and TRBJ1-1, with D possibly matching TRBD1 (6 bases). Germline lookup yields CDR1 MDHEN and CDR2 SYDVKM. This CDR3 region has 14 residues. V dropped 2 bases and J dropped 5 bases, with 12 bases sitting between them. CDR3 sequence reads: CASSLKGVGTEAFF. The CDR3 DNA sequence: TGTGCCAGCAGTTTAAAGGGGGTCGGTACTGAAGCTTTCTTT.

The rearrangement links TRBV6-5 to TRBJ2-7; D is undetermined. Trimming took off 0 bases at V and 4 bases at J, with 7 bases between the two ends. The CDR3 contains 13 residues. CDR1 is MNHEY, CDR2 SVGAGI, per germline. The CDR3 nucleotides are TGTGCCAGCAGTTACTCGGCCTCTTACGAGCAGTACTTC. Residues: CASSYSASYEQYF.